One sample yielded the 17 T cell receptor beta chains listed below, sequenced in a study of T cell responses to AZD1222 COVID-19 vaccine. Measured with immunoSEQ multiplex PCR; TCRdb has only the in-frame clones, and not every one. The data show roughly 150,000 clones, approximately 91% seen once. This specimen was peripheral blood, taken 28 days after the second AZD1222 dose. The receptors were gathered from an adult who received the AZD1222 COVID-19 vaccine.

This clone appeared a single time. This chain joins TRBV7-2 and TRBJ2-1; D gene unclear. The germline V and J ends were trimmed by 6 bases and 2 bases, with 14 bases remaining between them. The CDR3 covers 15 residues. Germline V gene data show CDR1 as SGHTA and CDR2 as FQGNSA. Here the CDR3 reads CASSSHRATYNEQFF. The CDR3 DNA is TGTGCCAGCAGTTCACACCGGGCCACCTACAATGAGCAGTTCTTC.

J is TRBJ1-1 and V is TRBV10-3; the match to TRBD1 covers 7 bases. Germline trimming cut 11 bases from V and 7 bases from J; bases unmatched to any gene: 13. The CDR3 has 13 amino acids. CDR1 is ENHRY and CDR2 is SYGVKD in the germline V gene. The CDR3 nucleotides are TGTGCCTCATGGACAGGCCAAGTCTTTGAAGCTTTCTTT. Amino acid sequence: CASWTGQVFEAFF.

This chain links TRBV10-3 with TRBJ1-1; D gene unclear. The CDR3 loop spans 13 amino acids. Germline values: CDR1 ENHRY, CDR2 SYGVKD. V was shortened by 11 bases and J by 0 bases, with 13 bases between the two germline ends. The CDR3 DNA sequence: TGTGCCTCGAAAGAGGTGGTGAACACTGAAGCTTTCTTT. Amino acids: CASKEVVNTEAFF.

This sequence joins TRBV7-9 and TRBJ2-5; possible D gene TRBD2, 5 bases. CDR3 length: 14 amino acids. The germline V and J ends were trimmed by 1 base and 2 bases, with 8 bases remaining between them. The germline CDR1 and CDR2 sequences are SEHNR and FQNEAQ (reference sequence). CDR3 coding DNA: TGTGCCAGCAGCTTAGGAGGGCGGCAAGAGACCCAGTACTTC. Translated, it gives CASSLGGRQETQYF.

V gene TRBV15 combines with J gene TRBJ1-2, with 8 bases identical to TRBD1. V trimming: 3 bases; J trimming: 7 bases; junction bases outside the gene matches: 7. The CDR3 is 14 residues long. Germline CDR1 LNHNV, CDR2 YYDKDF (reference sequence). CDR3 sequence reads: CATSSGQGEFGYTF. DNA of the CDR3: TGTGCCACCAGCAGTGGACAGGGCGAGTTTGGCTACACCTTC.

This chain uses TRBV19 with TRBJ2-1; 12 bases line up with TRBD2. V was pared by 3 bases and J by 1 base, with 13 bases of the junction left unmatched. This CDR3 has 20 residues. CDR1 is LNHDA and CDR2 is SQIVND in the germline V gene (reference sequence). This CDR3 is CASSITSGGSVPLSYNEQFF. The DNA of the CDR3 is TGTGCCAGTAGTATTACTAGCGGGGGGTCCGTGCCCTTATCCTACAATGAGCAGTTCTTC.

The V gene is TRBV7-9, the J gene TRBJ2-3; D may correspond to TRBD1 or TRBD2 (6 bases each). Germline values: CDR1 SEHNR, CDR2 FQNEAQ (reference sequence). Deletions cut 4 bases from V and 4 bases from J, with 15 bases between. This CDR3 comprises 15 residues. The chain's CDR3 is CASSSLGGQPDTQYF. The CDR3 DNA sequence: TGTGCCAGCAGCTCCCTAGGGGGGCAGCCAGATACGCAGTATTTT.

The chain links TRBV7-9 to TRBJ2-1; D is unclear. Trimming took 5 bases from V and 10 from J, leaving 6 bases between them. The germline gives CDR1 SEHNR, CDR2 FQNEAQ (reference sequence). This CDR3 comprises 10 residues. CDR3 nucleotide sequence: TGTGCCAGCAGCCCAAGAGAGCAGTTCTTC. This translates into CASSPREQFF.

With respect to this clone: This specimen includes other DNA sequences encoding the same CDR3. The V call is TRBV7-2, the J call TRBJ2-5; maybe TRBD2 (5 bases). Germline V CDR1 and CDR2: SGHTA, FQGNSA. The CDR3 consists of 13 residues. Trimming removed 2 bases at V and 3 bases at J, with 7 bases between. The DNA for the CDR3 is TGTGCCAGCAGCTTAAGGCGGGAAGAGACCCAGTACTTC. The encoded protein is CASSLRREETQYF. The full variable domain, with the rest looked up from reference TRBV7-2 and TRBJ2-5, is GAGVSQSPSNKVTEKGKDVELRCDPISGHTALYWYRQSLGQGLEFLIYFQGNSAPDKSGLPSDRFSAERTGGSVSTLTIQRTQQEDSAVYLCASSLRREETQYFGPGTRLLVL.

The chain links TRBV6-5 to TRBJ1-5; TRBD1 might be the D (6 bases). Trimming pared 6 bases from V and 3 bases from J, leaving 12 bases between. CDR3 length: 14 residues. CDR1 and CDR2 (germline): MNHEY, SVGAGI. The CDR3 reads CASSGRDTNQPQHF. The CDR3 nucleotides read TGTGCCAGCAGCGGCCGGGACACCAATCAGCCCCAGCATTTT.

The rearrangement uses TRBV24-1 and TRBJ2-2; the D call may be TRBD1 or TRBD2 (6 bases each). Germline assignment: CDR1 KGHDR and CDR2 SFDVKD. Trimming removed 3 bases from V and 4 bases from J, with 11 bases in between. The CDR3 sequence is 15 residues long. The CDR3 protein is CATSDPSGATGELFF. In nucleotides, the CDR3 is TGTGCCACCAGTGATCCGTCGGGGGCCACCGGGGAGCTGTTTTTT.

The gene calls are TRBV12-5 and TRBJ2-4; D uncertain. The CDR3 totals 17 residues. Germline CDR1 is LGHNT and CDR2 is FRNRAP. V lost 1 base, J lost 1 base, and 14 bases lay in between. The CDR3 DNA follows: TGTGCTAGTGGTTTGGCTCGGTCTGAACGGGCCAAAAACATTCAGTACTTC. Protein: CASGLARSERAKNIQYF. The entire variable domain, with the rest obtained from reference TRBV12-5 and TRBJ2-4, is as follows: DARVTQTPRHKVTEMGQEVTMRCQPILGHNTVFWYRQTMMQGLELLAYFRNRAPLDDSGMPKDRFSAEMPDATLATLKIQPSEPRDSAVYFCASGLARSERAKNIQYFGAGTRLSVL.

CDR3 sequence reads: CASSPTRTGEKLFF. For the CDR3, the DNA is TGTGCCAGTAGTCCGACCCGGACAGGGGAAAAACTGTTTTTT. The chain is built from TRBV19 and TRBJ1-4; 8 bases align to TRBD1. The junction had 7 bases not matched to a gene; V was cut back by 5 bases and J by 8 bases. Germline-derived CDR1 and CDR2 are LNHDA and SQIVND (reference sequence). This CDR3 contains 14 residues. The full variable domain, completed using reference TRBV19 and TRBJ1-4, is DGGITQSPKYLFRKEGQNVTLSCEQNLNHDAMYWYRQDPGQGLRLIYYSQIVNDFQKGDIAEGYSVSREKKESFPLTVTSAQKNPTAFYLCASSPTRTGEKLFFGSGTQLSVL.

On this clone itself: The sample contains more than one DNA sequence encoding this CDR3. The rearrangement links TRBV6-1 to TRBJ2-7, with D unclear. Germline CDR1 is MNHNS and CDR2 is SASEGT. The CDR3 length is 12 residues. V was shortened by 2 bases and J by 0 bases, with 2 bases between the two germline ends. DNA of the CDR3: TGTGCCAGCAGTGAATCCTCCTACGAGCAGTACTTC. Translating it yields CASSESSYEQYF.

The V call is TRBV19, the J call TRBJ2-4; D uncertain. From germline, CDR1 is LNHDA and CDR2 SQIVND (reference sequence). V was clipped by 4 bases and J by 5 bases, with 9 bases between them. CDR3 length equals 13 residues. CDR3: CASSSLDENIQYF. CDR3 DNA: TGTGCCAGTAGTAGCTTAGACGAAAACATTCAGTACTTC. Looking up the rest from reference TRBV19 and TRBJ2-4 gives the full variable domain: DGGITQSPKYLFRKEGQNVTLSCEQNLNHDAMYWYRQDPGQGLRLIYYSQIVNDFQKGDIAEGYSVSREKKESFPLTVTSAQKNPTAFYLCASSSLDENIQYFGAGTRLSVL.

The rearrangement links TRBV7-2 to TRBJ2-1; a weak D match, TRBD2 (7 bases). This CDR3 spans 17 amino acids. The ends were cut back, 1 base at V and 3 bases at J, with 16 bases in the middle. Germline lookup yields CDR1 SGHTA and CDR2 FQGNSA. DNA for the CDR3: TGTGCCAGCAGCTTAGGATTCGGCGGGGGACACTACAATGAGCAGTTCTTC. Residues: CASSLGFGGGHYNEQFF. Supplemented by reference TRBV7-2 and TRBJ2-1, the full variable domain reads GAGVSQSPSNKVTEKGKDVELRCDPISGHTALYWYRQSLGQGLEFLIYFQGNSAPDKSGLPSDRFSAERTGGSVSTLTIQRTQQEDSAVYLCASSLGFGGGHYNEQFFGPGTRLTVL.

The chain combines TRBV9 with TRBJ1-3; 10 positions agree with TRBD1. CDR1 SGDLS and CDR2 YYNGEE come from the germline V gene. Unmatched junction bases numbered 1, after V lost 3 bases and J lost 4 bases. The CDR3 runs 14 residues. The CDR3 DNA reads as TGTGCCAGCAGCGAGACAGGGGGCGGAAACACCATATATTTT. Its translation is CASSETGGGNTIYF.